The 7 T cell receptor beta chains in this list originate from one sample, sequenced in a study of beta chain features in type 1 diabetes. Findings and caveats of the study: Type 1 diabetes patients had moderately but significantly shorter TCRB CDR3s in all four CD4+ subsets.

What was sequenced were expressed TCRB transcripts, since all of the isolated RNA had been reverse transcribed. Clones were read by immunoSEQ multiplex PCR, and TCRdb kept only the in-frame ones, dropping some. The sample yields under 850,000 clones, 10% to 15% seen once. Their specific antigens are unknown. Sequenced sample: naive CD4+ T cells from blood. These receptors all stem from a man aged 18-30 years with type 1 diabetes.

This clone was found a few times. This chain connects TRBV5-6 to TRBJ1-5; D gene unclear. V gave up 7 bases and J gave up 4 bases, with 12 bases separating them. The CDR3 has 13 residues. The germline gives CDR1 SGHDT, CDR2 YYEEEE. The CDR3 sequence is CASPPGDNQPQHF. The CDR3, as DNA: TGTGCCAGCCCCCCTGGGGATAATCAGCCCCAGCATTTT.

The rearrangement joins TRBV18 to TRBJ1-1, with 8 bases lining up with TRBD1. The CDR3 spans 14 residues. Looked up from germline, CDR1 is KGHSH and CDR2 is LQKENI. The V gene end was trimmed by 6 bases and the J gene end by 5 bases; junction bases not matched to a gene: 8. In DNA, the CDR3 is TGTGCCAGCTCGGACAGGGAAGGCAAAACTGAAGCTTTCTTT. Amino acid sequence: CASSDREGKTEAFF.

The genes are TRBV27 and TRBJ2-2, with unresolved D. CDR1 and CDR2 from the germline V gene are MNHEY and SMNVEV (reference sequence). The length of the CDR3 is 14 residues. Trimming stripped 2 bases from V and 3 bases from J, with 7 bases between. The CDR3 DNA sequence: TGTGCCAGCAGTTTAGCGTGGGACACCGGGGAGCTGTTTTTT. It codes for CASSLAWDTGELFF.

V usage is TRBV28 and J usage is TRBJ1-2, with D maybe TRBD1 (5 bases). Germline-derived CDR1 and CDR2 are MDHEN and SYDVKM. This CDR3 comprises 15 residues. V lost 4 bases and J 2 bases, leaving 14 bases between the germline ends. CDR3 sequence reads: CASSYGGLSNYGYTF. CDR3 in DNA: TGTGCCAGCAGTTACGGGGGGTTATCCAACTATGGCTACACCTTC.

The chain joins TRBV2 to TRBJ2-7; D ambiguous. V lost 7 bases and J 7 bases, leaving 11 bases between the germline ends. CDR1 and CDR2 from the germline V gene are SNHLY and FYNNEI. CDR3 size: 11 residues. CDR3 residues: CASTLGIEQYF. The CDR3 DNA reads TGTGCCAGCACCCTGGGTATTGAGCAGTACTTC.

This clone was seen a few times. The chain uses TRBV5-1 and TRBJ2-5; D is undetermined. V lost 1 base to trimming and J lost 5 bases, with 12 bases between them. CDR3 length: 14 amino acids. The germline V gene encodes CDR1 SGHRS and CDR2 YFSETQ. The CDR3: CASSLSAGEETQYF. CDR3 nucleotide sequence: TGCGCCAGCAGCTTGTCGGCCGGTGAGGAGACCCAGTACTTC.

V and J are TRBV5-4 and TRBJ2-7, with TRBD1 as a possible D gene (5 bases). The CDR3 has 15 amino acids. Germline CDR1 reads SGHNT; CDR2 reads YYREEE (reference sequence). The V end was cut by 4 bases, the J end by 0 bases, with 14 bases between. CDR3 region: CASSRYQTASYEQYF. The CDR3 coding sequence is TGTGCCAGCAGCCGTTACCAGACAGCCTCCTACGAGCAGTACTTC. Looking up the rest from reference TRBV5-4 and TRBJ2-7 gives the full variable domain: ETGVTQSPTHLIKTRGQQVTLRCSSQSGHNTVSWYQQALGQGPQFIFQYYREEENGRGNFPPRFSGLQFPNYSSELNVNALELDDSALYLCASSRYQTASYEQYFGPGTRLTVT.